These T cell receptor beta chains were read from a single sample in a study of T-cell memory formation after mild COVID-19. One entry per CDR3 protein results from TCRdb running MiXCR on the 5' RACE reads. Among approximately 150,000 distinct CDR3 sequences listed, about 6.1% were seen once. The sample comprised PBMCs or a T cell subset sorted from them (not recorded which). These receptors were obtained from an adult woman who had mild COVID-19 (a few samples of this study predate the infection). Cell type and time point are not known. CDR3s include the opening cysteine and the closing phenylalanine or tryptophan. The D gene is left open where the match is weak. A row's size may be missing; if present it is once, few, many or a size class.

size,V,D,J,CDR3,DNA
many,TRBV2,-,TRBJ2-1,CASSDLPFGGLGNEQFF,TGTGCCAGCAGTGACCTACCTTTCGGGGGCTTGGGCAATGAGCAGTTCTTC
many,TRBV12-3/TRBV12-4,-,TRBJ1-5,CASSPSVGNNQPQHF,TGTGCCAGCAGTCCGTCGGTGGGGAACAATCAGCCCCAGCATTTT
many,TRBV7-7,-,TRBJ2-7,CASSIDWPSNEQYF,TGTGCCAGCAGCATTGACTGGCCCTCGAACGAGCAGTACTTC
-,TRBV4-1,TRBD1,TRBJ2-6,CASSQGPGGQISGANVLTF,TGCGCCAGCAGCCAAGGGCCAGGGGGTCAGATCTCTGGGGCCAACGTCCTGACTTTC
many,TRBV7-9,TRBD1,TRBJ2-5,CASSLLTGVEETQYF,TGTGCCAGCAGCTTACTGACAGGGGTGGAAGAGACCCAGTACTTC
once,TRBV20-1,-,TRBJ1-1,CSARGGLYTEAFF,TGCAGTGCTAGAGGAGGCCTTTACACTGAAGCTTTCTTT
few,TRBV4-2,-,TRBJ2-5,CASSQDRAGWLQETQYF,TGTGCCAGCAGCCAAGATCGGGCAGGGTGGCTCCAAGAGACCCAGTACTTC
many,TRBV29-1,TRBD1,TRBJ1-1,CSGTGNTEAFF,TGCAGCGGGACAGGGAACACTGAAGCTTTCTTT
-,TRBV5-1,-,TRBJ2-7,CASSGKGSEQYF,TGCGCCAGCAGCGGCAAGGGGAGCGAGCAGTACTTC
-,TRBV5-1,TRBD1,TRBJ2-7,CASSSRQGALNEQYF,TGCGCCAGCAGCTCGAGACAGGGGGCGCTTAACGAGCAGTACTTC
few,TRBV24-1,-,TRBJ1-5,CATSDLIDRYSNQPQHF,TGTGCCACCAGTGATTTAATCGACAGGTATAGCAATCAGCCCCAGCATTTT
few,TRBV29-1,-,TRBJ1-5,CSTQENSNQPQHF,TGCAGCACCCAGGAGAATAGCAATCAGCCCCAGCATTTT
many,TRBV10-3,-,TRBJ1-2,CAISETGYYGYTF,TGTGCCATCAGTGAGACAGGTTACTATGGCTACACCTTC
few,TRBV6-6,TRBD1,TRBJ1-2,CASSRLTGGGYYGYTF,TGTGCCAGCAGCCGACTGACAGGGGGGGGCTACTATGGCTACACCTTC
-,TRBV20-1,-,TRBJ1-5,CSAISGRESQPQHF,TGCAGTGCTATAAGCGGCAGGGAGAGTCAGCCCCAGCATTTT
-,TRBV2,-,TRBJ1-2,CASSESGGYGYTF,TGTGCCAGCAGTGAATCCGGGGGCTATGGCTACACCTTC
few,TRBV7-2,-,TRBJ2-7,CASSKEFHVSEQYF,TGTGCCAGCAGCAAAGAGTTCCACGTGAGCGAGCAGTACTTC
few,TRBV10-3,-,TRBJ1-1,CASAQDTEAFF,TGTGCCAGCGCCCAAGACACTGAAGCTTTCTTT
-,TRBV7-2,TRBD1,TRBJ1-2,CASSLVYRGSTGYTF,TGTGCCAGCAGCTTAGTATACAGGGGGTCGACTGGCTACACCTTC
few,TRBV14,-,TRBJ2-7,CASSQDMSGSEQYF,TGTGCCAGCAGCCAAGACATGTCGGGGTCCGAGCAGTACTTC
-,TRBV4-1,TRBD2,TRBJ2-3,CASSQVAGVVRTDTQYF,TGCGCCAGCAGCCAAGTAGCGGGGGTGGTCCGCACAGATACGCAGTATTTT
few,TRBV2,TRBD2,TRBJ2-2,CASRRLAAKSGELFF,TGTGCCAGCAGACGGCTAGCGGCAAAATCCGGGGAGCTGTTTTTT
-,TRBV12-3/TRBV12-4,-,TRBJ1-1,CASSLLQATEAFF,TGTGCCAGCAGTTTACTCCAGGCCACTGAAGCTTTCTTT
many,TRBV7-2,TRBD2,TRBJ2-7,CASSLVGGRGLDEQYF,TGTGCCAGCAGCTTAGTTGGCGGGAGGGGGTTGGACGAGCAGTACTTC
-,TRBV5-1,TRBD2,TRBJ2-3,CASRRLAGADTQYF,TGCGCCAGCAGGCGACTAGCGGGGGCAGATACGCAGTATTTT
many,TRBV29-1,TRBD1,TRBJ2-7,CSVARTGAYEQYF,TGCAGCGTCGCCCGGACAGGCGCCTACGAGCAGTACTTC
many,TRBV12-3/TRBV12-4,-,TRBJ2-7,CASSLQSYEQYF,TGTGCCAGCAGTTTACAGTCCTACGAGCAGTACTTC
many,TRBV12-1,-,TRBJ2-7,CASDGTYEQYF,TGTGCCAGCGATGGCACCTACGAGCAGTACTTC
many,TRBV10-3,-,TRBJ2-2,CAISDSGVNTGELFF,TGTGCCATCAGTGACTCCGGGGTCAACACCGGGGAGCTGTTTTTT
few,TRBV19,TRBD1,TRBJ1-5,CAATTGTDNQPQHF,TGTGCCGCAACTACCGGGACAGATAATCAGCCCCAGCATTTT
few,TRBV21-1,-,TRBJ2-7,CASSAPGTGPYEQYF,TGTGCCAGCAGCGCACCCGGGACAGGTCCGTACGAGCAGTACTTC
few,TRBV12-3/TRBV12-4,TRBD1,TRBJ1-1,CASSFQGARTEAFF,TGTGCCAGCAGTTTTCAGGGGGCGCGAACTGAAGCTTTCTTT
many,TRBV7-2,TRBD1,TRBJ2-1,CASSWGQGAGLEQFF,TGTGCCAGCAGTTGGGGACAGGGGGCGGGGTTAGAGCAGTTCTTC
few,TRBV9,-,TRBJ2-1,CASSVTLKMGSSYNEQFF,TGTGCCAGCAGCGTAACCCTAAAAATGGGGAGCTCCTACAATGAGCAGTTCTTC
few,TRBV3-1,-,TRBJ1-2,CASSQVGGHNGYTF,TGTGCCAGCAGCCAAGTTGGGGGGCATAATGGCTACACCTTC
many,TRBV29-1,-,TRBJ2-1,CSAGGVSYNEQFF,TGCAGCGCCGGGGGAGTATCCTACAATGAGCAGTTCTTC
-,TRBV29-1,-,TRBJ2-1,CSVDIPWSSYNEQFF,TGCAGCGTCGATATCCCTTGGAGCTCCTACAATGAGCAGTTCTTC
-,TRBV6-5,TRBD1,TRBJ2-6,CASSTNDPRDRGRFSGANVLTF,TGTGCCAGCAGTACAAACGATCCCCGGGACAGGGGGCGATTCTCTGGGGCCAACGTCCTGACTTTC
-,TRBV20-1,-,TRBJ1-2,CSARLRAVWRVDYGYTF,TGCAGTGCTAGGCTGAGGGCCGTCTGGCGGGTGGACTATGGCTACACCTTC
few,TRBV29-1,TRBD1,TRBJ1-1,CSAKPGQGPTEAFF,TGCAGCGCCAAACCGGGACAGGGGCCCACTGAAGCTTTCTTT
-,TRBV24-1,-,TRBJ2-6,CATSGGAGANVLTF,TGTGCCACCAGTGGCGGGGCTGGGGCCAACGTCCTGACTTTC
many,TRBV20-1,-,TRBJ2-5,CSARGPPPGARQETQYF,TGCAGTGCTAGAGGTCCCCCACCGGGGGCTAGGCAAGAGACCCAGTACTTC